What follows is one T cell receptor (beta chain) and its context. Its target is not known. This record belongs to a study of T cells in women clearing cervical HPV infection. Whole-study context: Controls were women whose single incident HPV16 infection cleared within 12 months without precancer or cancer. Blood came at first lesion visit for cases, post-clearance for controls. Points from the study as a whole: CIN3+ cases had significantly higher TCR repertoire richness than controls, but evenness did not differ. T-cell numbers per sample were unknown and may explain richness differences.

Profiled with immunoSEQ multiplex PCR; TCRdb holds only in-frame clones, not every one. Its listing shows about 30,000 clones. The specimen sequenced was blood buffy coat. This receptor was obtained from a woman between 18 and 70 years old with a cervical HPV16 infection that either progressed to CIN3+ or cleared (not recorded which).

The covered CDR3 bases are TGTGCCAGCAGTGGAGGGGCCTCAACCTATACTGAA. It encodes CASSGGASTYTE. The whole CDR3 protein is CASSGGASTYTEAFF. V gene TRBV2 combines with J gene TRBJ1-1; possible D gene TRBD1, 5 bases. Read sequence stops 3 residues before the CDR3 end, and the germline J gene provides the missing end. CDR1 is SNHLY and CDR2 is FYNNEI in the germline V gene. Trimming took off 4 bases at V and 5 bases at J, with 17 bases between the two ends. The CDR3 spans 15 residues. Full variable domain (outside the CDR3, taken from reference TRBV2 and TRBJ1-1): EPEVTQTPSHQVTQMGQEVILRCVPISNHLYFYWYRQILGQKVEFLVSFYNNEISEKSEIFDDQFSVERPDGSNFTLKIRSTKLEDSAMYFCASSGGASTYTEAFFGQGTRLTVV.